The clone carrying this T cell receptor (beta chain) was recorded many times. Its antigen is undetermined. These data belong to a study of early T cells in non-severe SARS-CoV-2 infection. As for the study in general: The sequenced material was bulk RNA from unsorted whole blood, and its chains were unpaired. Findings and caveats of the study: Using VDJdb, the matching emphasized anti-spike CD8 responses while missing private and CD4 specificities.

TCRdb re-analysed the 5' RACE reads in MiXCR, keeping a single row per CDR3 protein. The sample shows approximately 67,000 distinct CDR3 sequences, approximately 9.2% of them seen only once. Sequencing input: whole blood. The clonotype comes from an adult who was a healthcare worker with PCR-confirmed SARS-CoV-2 infection or an uninfected control (not recorded which).

The CDR3 protein is CASTRTPAGGYQETQYF. CDR3 coding DNA: TGTGCCAGCACCAGAACCCCGGCGGGGGGATACCAAGAGACCCAGTACTTC. The gene calls are TRBV11-2 and TRBJ2-5; TRBD2 matches 8 bases. The V and J ends lost 7 bases and 0 bases, in that order; junction bases with no gene match: 13. Germline CDR1 and CDR2: SGHAT and FQNNGV. The CDR3 sequence is 17 residues long.